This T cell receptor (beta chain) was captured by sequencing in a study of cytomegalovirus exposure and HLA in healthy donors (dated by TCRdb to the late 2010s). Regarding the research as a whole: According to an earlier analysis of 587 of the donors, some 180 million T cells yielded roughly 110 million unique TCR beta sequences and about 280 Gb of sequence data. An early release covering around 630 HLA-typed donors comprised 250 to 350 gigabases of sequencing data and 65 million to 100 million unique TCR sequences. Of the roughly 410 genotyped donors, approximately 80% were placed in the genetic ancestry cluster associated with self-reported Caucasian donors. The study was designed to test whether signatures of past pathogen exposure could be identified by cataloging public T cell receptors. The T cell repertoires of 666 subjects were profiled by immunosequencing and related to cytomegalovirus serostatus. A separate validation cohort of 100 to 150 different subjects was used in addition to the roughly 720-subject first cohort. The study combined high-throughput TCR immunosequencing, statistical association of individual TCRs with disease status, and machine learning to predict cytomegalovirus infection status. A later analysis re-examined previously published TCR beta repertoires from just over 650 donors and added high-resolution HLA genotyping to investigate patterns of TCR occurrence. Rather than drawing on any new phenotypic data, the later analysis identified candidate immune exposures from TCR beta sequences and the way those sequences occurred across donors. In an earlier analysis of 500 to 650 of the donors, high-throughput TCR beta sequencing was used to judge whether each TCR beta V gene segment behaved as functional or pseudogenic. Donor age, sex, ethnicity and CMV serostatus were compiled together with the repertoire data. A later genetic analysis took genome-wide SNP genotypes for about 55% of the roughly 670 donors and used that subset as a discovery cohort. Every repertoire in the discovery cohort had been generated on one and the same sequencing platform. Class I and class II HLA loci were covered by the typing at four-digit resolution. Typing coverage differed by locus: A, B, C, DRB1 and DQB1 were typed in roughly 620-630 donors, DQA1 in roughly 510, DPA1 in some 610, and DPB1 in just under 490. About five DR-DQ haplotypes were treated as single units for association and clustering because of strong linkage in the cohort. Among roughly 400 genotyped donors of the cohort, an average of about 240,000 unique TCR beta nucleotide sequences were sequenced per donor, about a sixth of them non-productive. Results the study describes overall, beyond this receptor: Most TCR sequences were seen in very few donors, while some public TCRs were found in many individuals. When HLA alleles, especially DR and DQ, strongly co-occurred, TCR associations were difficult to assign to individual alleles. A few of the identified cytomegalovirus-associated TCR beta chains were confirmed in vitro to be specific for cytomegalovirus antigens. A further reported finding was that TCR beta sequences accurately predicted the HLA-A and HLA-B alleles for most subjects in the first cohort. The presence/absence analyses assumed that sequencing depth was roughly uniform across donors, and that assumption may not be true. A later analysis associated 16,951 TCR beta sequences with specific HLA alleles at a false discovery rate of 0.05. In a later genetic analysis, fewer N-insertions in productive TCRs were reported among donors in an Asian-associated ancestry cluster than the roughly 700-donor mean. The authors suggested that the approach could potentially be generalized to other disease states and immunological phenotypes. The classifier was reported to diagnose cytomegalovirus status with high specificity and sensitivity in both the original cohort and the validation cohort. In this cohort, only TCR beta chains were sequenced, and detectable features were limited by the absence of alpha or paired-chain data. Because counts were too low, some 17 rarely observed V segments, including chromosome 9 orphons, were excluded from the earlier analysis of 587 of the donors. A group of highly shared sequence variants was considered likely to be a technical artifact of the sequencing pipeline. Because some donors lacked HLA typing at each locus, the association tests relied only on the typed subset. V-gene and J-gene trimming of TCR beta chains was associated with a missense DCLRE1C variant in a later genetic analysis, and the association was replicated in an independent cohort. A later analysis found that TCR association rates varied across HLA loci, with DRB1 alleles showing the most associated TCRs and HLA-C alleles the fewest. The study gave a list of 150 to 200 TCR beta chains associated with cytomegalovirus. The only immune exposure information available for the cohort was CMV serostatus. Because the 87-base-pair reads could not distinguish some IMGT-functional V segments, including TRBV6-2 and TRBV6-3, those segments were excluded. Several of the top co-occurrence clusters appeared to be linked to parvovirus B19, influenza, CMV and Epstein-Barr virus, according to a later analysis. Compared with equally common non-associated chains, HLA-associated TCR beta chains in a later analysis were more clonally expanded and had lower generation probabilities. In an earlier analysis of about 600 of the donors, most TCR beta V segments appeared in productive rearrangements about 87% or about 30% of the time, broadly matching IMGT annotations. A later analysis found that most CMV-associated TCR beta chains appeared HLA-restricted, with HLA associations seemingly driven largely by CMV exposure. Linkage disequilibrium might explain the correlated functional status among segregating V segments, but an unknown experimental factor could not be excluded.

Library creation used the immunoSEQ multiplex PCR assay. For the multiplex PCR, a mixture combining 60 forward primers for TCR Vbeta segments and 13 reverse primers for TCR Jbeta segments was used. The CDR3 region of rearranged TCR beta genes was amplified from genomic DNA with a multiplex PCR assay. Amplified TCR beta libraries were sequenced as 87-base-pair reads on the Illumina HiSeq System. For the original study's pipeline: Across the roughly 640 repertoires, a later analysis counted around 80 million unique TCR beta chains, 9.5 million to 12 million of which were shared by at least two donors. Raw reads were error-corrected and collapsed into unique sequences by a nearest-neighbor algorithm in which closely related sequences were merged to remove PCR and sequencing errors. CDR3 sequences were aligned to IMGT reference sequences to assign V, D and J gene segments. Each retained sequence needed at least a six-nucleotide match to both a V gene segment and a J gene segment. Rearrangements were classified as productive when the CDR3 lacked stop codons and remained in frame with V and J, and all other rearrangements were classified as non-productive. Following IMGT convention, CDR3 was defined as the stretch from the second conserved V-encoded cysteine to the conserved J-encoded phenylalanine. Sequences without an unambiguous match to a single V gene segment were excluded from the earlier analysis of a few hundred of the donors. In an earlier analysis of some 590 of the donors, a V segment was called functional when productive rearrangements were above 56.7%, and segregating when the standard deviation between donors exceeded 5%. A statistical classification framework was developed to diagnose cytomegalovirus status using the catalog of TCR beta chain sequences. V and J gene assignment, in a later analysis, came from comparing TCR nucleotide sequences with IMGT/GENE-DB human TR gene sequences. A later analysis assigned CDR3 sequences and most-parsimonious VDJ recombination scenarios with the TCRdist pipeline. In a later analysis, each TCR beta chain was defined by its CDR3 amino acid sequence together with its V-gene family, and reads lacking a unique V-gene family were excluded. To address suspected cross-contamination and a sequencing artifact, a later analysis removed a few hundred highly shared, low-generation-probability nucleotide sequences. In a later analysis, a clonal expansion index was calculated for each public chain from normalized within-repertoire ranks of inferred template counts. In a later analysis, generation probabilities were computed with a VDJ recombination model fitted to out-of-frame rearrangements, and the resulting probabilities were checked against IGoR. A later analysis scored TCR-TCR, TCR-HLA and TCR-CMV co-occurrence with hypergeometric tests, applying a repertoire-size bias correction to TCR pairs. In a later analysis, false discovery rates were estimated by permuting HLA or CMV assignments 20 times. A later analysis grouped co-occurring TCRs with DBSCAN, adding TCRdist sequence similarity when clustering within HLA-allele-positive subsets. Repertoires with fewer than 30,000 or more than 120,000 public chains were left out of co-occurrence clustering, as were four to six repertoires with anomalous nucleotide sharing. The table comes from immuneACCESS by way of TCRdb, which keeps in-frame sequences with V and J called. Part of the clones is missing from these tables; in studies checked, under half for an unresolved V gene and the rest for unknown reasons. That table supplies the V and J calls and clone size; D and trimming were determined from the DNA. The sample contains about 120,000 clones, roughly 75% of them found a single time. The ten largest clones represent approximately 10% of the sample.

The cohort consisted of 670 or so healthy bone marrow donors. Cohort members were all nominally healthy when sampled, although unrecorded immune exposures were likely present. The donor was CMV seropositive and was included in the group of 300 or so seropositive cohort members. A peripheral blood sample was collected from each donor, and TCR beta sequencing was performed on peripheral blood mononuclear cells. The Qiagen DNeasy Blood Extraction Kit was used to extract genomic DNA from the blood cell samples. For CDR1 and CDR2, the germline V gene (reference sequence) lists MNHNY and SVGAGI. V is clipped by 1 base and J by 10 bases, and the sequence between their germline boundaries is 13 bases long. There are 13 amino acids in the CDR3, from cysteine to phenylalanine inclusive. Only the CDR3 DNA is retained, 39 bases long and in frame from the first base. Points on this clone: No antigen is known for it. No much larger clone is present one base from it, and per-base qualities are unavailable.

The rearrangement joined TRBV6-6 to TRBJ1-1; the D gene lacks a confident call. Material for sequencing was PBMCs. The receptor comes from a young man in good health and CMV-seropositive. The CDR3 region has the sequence CASSYLVYRGAFF. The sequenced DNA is TGTGCCAGCAGTTACTTAGTATACCGGGGAGCTTTCTTT.